The sequence of this T cell receptor (beta chain) was determined in a study of shared clonotypes between healthy human individuals (dated by TCRdb to the early 2020s). With regard to the full study: The cohort included three men and two women between 18 and 49 years of age. For each donor, CD4 naive and CD4 memory were each given three plates, CD8 naive was given two plates, and CD8 memory was given one plate. Different laboratories and diverse techniques were used to prepare libraries and sequence TCR repertoires, to increase sequencing depth and limit assay-specific biases. Blood TCR repertoires of a handful of healthy adults were deeply sequenced to estimate repertoire size and the extent of clonotype sharing between individuals. Per donor, leukapheresis produced somewhere between about 0.85 and 8.9 billion PBMCs.

As regards this clone: This receptor's antigen is unknown. Base qualities are not at hand, and no much larger clone is one base apart.

CD8 naive samples were obtained by positive selection for CCR7 among CD45RO-negative cells, yielding a CD45RA+CCR7+ population from which TemRA cells were excluded. The donors were healthy, HIV-negative adults with no recently reported acute infections or vaccinations. Only Caucasian adults living in Nashville, Tennessee, USA were represented among the donors. Blood was obtained by leukapheresis, after which PBMCs were separated by Ficoll-Histopaque density gradient centrifugation and cryopreserved in liquid nitrogen vapor phase. Purity and quantity of every magnetically sorted T cell population were checked by analytical flow cytometry. Genomic DNA was isolated from each sorted fraction and quantified by UV absorbance on a Nanodrop 2000c. CDR1 MNHEY and CDR2 SMNVEV are derived from the germline V gene (reference sequence). The junction shows trimming of 6 bases on V and 7 bases on J, plus 18 bases between the germline ends. Counted from cysteine to phenylalanine, this CDR3 has 14 amino acids. The DNA shown is the 42-base CDR3, in frame from base 1.

Using the deep immunoSEQ assay, TCR CDR3 regions were amplified from genomic DNA by multiplex PCR. For each cell subset, the extracted genomic DNA was distributed evenly across all wells of several immunoSEQ 96-well plates, and each plate served as one replicate. For sorted subsets, 150 to 200 ng genomic DNA, equal to some 28,000 T cell genomes, was loaded into each replicate PCR. Purified libraries were quantified with a Qubit 3.0 fluorometer, sized on a Bioanalyzer 2100, and re-quantified with the KAPA Library Quantification kit. Every immunoSEQ 96-well plate was sequenced on a separate single-read 150-cycle Illumina NextSeq 550 flow cell. Regarding the original processing steps: The immunoSEQ output contained only junctional sequences without quality scores, so filtering could not match that applied to full-length reads. Sequences were annotated with PyIR, a Python wrapper for IgBLAST v1.9, using IMGT germline references to assign V/J genes and CDR3. Reads were filtered out if the reads had weak V/J assignments (E-value above 1e-6), no CDR3, stop codons, out-of-frame junctions, or ambiguous translated residues. V3J clonotypes were defined by identical inferred V gene, J gene, and CDR3 amino acid sequence. Percentage overlap between repertoires was calculated by dividing the number of shared unique clonotypes by the size of the smaller repertoire. RTK rarefaction, the Chao1 estimator, and Recon v2.1 estimates of unobserved clonotypes were used to assess repertoire richness. Generation probabilities for all TCRbeta clonotypes obtained by the gDNA method from a handful of donors were computed using OLGA. What TCRdb holds here is the immuneACCESS table cut down to in-frame rearrangements. Part of the clones is not present; checked against another copy, under half of the missing clones reflect an unresolved V gene, and the others are unexplained. The V and J calls and clone size are taken from that table; D and trimming were inferred from the DNA. The sample profile shows around 2.1 million clones; 93% of them were found once. In total, the top ten clones hold roughly 1.8% of the sample.

Overall study results and their limits: Naive subsets generally had larger estimated clonotype richness than memory subsets. Sharing across several donors was observed for around 5% of naive CD4, less than 4% of naive CD8, about 2.3% of memory CD4, and about 0.4% of memory CD8 clonotypes. Based on pairwise subsampling, the degree of clonotype sharing among donors was expected to be affected by sequencing depth. Compared with non-shared clonotypes, the clonotypes found in all four sorted-subset donors had higher generation probabilities. Because the study included a small number of donors, the genetic and exposure-history diversity represented was limited. Even with the large sequencing depth, rarefaction of the sorted-subset datasets indicated that sequencing was incomplete. Only blood was sampled, and tissue TCR repertoires likely differ from those in blood.

The clonotype comes from a man between 18 and 29 years old in good health. Some clones in this sample may be carry-over from other donors' samples. The chain is encoded by TRBV27 joined to TRBJ1-2; the D gene is unclear. Sequenced input: naive CD8+ T cells from PBMCs. What this sample's cell subset or site label stands for: CD45RA+CCR7+. Here the CDR3 is given as CASRPRLPPGGYTF. The bases read TGTGCCAGCAGGCCCAGGTTACCCCCCGGTGGCTACACCTTC.